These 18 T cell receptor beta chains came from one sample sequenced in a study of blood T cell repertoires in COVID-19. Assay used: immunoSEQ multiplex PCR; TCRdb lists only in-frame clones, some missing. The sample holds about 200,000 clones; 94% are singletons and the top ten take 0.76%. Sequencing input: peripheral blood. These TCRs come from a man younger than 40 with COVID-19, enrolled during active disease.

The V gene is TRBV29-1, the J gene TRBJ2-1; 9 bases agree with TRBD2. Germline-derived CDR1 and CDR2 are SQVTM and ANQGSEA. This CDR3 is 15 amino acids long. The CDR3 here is CGGGSGGPPNNEQFF. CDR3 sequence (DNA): TGCGGAGGGGGAAGCGGGGGGCCCCCAAACAATGAGCAGTTCTTC.

As DNA, the CDR3 is TGTGCCAGCAGTTACAGCAGGGAAAATGAGCAGTTCTTC. It yields the protein CASSYSRENEQFF. V is TRBV6-5 and J is TRBJ2-1; a possible D gene is TRBD1 (5 bases). The CDR3 contains 13 residues. Per the germline V gene, CDR1 is MNHEY and CDR2 is SVGAGI. Trimming shortened V by 2 bases and J by 7 bases, and 9 bases separated the two germline ends.

The CDR3 region has the DNA TGCGCCAGCAGTGCCCAACAGGGCCGCCTGCATTTT. It specifies CASSAQQGRLHF. The chain recombines TRBV10-1 with TRBJ1-5; weak D call: TRBD1 (6 bases). The CDR3 is 12 residues long. CDR1 and CDR2 (germline): WNHNN, SYGVQD (reference sequence). V lost 4 bases and J lost 15, with 16 bases in between.

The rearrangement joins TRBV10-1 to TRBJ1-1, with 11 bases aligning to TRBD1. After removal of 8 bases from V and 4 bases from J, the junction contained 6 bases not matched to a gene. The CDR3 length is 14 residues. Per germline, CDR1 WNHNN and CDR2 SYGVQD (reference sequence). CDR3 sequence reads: CASRGQGASTEAFF. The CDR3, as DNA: TGCGCCAGCCGAGGACAGGGGGCATCCACTGAAGCTTTCTTT.

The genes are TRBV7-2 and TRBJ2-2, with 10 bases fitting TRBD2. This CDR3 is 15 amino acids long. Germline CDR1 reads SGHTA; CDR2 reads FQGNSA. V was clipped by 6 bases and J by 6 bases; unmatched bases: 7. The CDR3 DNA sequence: TGTGCCAGCAGACCAGCGGGGGGGCACGCCGGGGAGCTGTTTTTT. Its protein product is CASRPAGGHAGELFF. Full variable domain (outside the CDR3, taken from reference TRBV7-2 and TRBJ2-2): GAGVSQSPSNKVTEKGKDVELRCDPISGHTALYWYRQSLGQGLEFLIYFQGNSAPDKSGLPSDRFSAERTGGSVSTLTIQRTQQEDSAVYLCASRPAGGHAGELFFGEGSRLTVL.

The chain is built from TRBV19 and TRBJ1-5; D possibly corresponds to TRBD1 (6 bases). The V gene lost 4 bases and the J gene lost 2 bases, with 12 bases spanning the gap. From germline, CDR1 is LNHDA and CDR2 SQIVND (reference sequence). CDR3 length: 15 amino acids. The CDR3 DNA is TGTGCCAGTAGTACCCAGGGGTTAGGCAATCAGCCCCAGCATTTT. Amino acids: CASSTQGLGNQPQHF.

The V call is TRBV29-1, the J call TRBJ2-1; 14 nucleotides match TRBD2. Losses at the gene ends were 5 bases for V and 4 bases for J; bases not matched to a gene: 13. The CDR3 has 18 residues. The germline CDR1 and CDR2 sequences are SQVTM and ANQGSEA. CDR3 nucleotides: TGCAGCGTTACTTGGACTAGCGGGGGGCCTCAGGGGTACAATGAGCAGTTCTTC. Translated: CSVTWTSGGPQGYNEQFF.

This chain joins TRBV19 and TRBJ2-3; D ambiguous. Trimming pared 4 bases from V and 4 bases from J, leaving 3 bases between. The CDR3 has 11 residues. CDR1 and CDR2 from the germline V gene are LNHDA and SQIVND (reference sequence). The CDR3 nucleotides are TGTGCCAGTAGTACCTCAGATACGCAGTATTTT. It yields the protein CASSTSDTQYF.

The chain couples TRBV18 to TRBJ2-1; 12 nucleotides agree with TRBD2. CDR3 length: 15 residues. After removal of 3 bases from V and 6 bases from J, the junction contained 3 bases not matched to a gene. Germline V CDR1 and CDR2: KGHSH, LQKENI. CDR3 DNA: TGTGCCAGCTCACCCGGACTAGCGGGGCTCAATGAGCAGTTCTTC. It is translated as CASSPGLAGLNEQFF.

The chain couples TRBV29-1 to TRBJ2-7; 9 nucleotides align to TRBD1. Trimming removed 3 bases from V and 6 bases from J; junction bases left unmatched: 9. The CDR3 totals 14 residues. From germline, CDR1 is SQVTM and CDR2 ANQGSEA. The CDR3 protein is CSVDSSGTGSEQYF. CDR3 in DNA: TGCAGCGTTGATAGCTCCGGGACAGGGAGCGAGCAGTACTTC.

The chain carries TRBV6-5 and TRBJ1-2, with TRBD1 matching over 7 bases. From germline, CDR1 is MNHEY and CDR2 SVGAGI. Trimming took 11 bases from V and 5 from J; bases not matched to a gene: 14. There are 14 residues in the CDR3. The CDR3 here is CAVYRRQGTYGYTF. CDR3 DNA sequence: TGTGCCGTATACCGCCGACAGGGAACGTATGGCTACACCTTC.

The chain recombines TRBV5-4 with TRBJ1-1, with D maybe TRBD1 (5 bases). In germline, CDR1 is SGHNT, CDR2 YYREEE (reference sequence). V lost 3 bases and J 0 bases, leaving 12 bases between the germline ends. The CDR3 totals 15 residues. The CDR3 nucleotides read TGTGCCAGCAGCTCAGCACAGACAGTGAACACTGAAGCTTTCTTT. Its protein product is CASSSAQTVNTEAFF.

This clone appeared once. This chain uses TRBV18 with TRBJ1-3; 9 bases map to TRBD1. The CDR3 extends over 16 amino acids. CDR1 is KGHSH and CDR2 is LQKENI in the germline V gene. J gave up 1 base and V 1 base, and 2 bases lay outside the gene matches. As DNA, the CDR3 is TGTGCCAGCTCACCACAAGGGACAGGGTCTGGAAACACCATATATTTT. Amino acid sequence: CASSPQGTGSGNTIYF.

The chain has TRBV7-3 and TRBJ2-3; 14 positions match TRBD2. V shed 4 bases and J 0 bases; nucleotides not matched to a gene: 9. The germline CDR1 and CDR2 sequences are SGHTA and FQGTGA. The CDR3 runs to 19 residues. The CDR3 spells CASSSQPTSGGVSTDTQYF. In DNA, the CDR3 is TGTGCCAGCAGCTCCCAGCCGACTAGCGGGGGGGTGAGCACAGATACGCAGTATTTT.

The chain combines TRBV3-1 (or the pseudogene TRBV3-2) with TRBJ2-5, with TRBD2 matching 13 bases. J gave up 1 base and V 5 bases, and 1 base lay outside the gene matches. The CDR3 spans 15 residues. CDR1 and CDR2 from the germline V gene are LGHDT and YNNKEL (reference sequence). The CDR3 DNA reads TGTGCCAGCAGCGGACTAGCGGGGGCCCAAGAGACCCAGTACTTC. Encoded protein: CASSGLAGAQETQYF.

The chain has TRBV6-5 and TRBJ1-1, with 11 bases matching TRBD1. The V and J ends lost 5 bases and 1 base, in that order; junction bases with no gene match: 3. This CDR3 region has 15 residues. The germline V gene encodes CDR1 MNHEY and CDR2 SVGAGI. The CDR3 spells CASSRTGGSNTEAFF. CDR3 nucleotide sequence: TGTGCCAGCAGTAGGACAGGGGGCTCGAACACTGAAGCTTTCTTT.

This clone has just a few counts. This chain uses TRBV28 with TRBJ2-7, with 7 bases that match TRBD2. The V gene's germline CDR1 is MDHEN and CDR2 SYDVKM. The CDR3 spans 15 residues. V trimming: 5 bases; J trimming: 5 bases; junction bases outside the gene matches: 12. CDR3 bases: TGTGCCAGCAGTCCACTAGCGACCTACTCTGACGAGCAGTACTTC. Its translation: CASSPLATYSDEQYF. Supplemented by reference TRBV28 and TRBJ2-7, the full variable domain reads DVKVTQSSRYLVKRTGEKVFLECVQDMDHENMFWYRQDPGLGLRLIYFSYDVKMKEKGDIPEGYSVSREKKERFSLILESASTNQTSMYLCASSPLATYSDEQYFGPGTRLTVT.

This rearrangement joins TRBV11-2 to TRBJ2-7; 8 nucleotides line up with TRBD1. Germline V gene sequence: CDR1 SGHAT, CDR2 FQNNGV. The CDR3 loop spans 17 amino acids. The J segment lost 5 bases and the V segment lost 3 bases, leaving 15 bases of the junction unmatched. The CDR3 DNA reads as TGTGCCAGCAGCTTTGGGGTGGGGGCAGGGGGCCTAAACGAGCAGTACTTC. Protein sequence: CASSFGVGAGGLNEQYF.